The rows below give T cell receptor beta chains drawn from one sample of a study of beta chain features in type 1 diabetes. Some clones are missing from TCRdb's copy, which holds only in-frame ones; the method was immunoSEQ multiplex PCR. In the table there are 200,000 to 300,000 clones, over 20% of which are singletons. The specimen sequenced was naive CD4+ T cells from blood. These receptors were obtained from a woman aged 40-49 years with type 1 diabetes. The CDR3 runs from the conserved cysteine through the conserved F or W. Fields, in order: J gene, V gene, clone size, CDR3 protein. Clone size, where shown, is once, few, many, or a class for clones that have expanded.

J: TRBJ1-4
V: TRBV15
size: few
CDR3: CATSRARDRANEKLFF

J: TRBJ1-2
V: TRBV28
size: .
CDR3: CASLGTGTQGILDGYTF

J: TRBJ2-5
V: TRBV7-2
size: .
CDR3: CASSPQSGSQETQYF

J: TRBJ1-2
V: TRBV28
size: few
CDR3: CASSSGRGRFGYTF

J: TRBJ2-5
V: TRBV14
size: .
CDR3: CASSQVLAGGETQYF

J: TRBJ2-3
V: TRBV7-9
size: few
CDR3: CASSSLAGLDTQYF

J: TRBJ2-6
V: TRBV7-9
size: .
CDR3: CADSQGRGSGANVLTF

J: TRBJ1-4
V: TRBV28
size: few
CDR3: CASTPPVGKLFF

J: TRBJ1-2
V: TRBV7-2
size: .
CDR3: CASSLLGDTANYGYTF

J: TRBJ2-5
V: TRBV5-1
size: .
CDR3: CASSLLVEGETQYF

J: TRBJ2-7
V: TRBV9
size: few
CDR3: CASSVDQGRYEQYF

J: TRBJ1-2
V: TRBV11-2
size: .
CDR3: CASSSGTPYGYTF

J: TRBJ2-6
V: TRBV5-1
size: .
CDR3: CASSRYLRETGSGANVLTF

J: TRBJ1-5
V: TRBV30
size: once
CDR3: CAWSVQTRGGNQPQHF

J: TRBJ2-7
V: TRBV7-9
size: .
CDR3: CASSRPSGVVYEQYF

J: TRBJ1-5
V: TRBV15
size: .
CDR3: CATSRVDGPQHF

J: TRBJ1-2
V: TRBV18
size: .
CDR3: CASSPGHEYGYTF

J: TRBJ2-2
V: TRBV9
size: few
CDR3: CASSEDRGITGELFF

J: TRBJ2-1
V: TRBV18
size: .
CDR3: CASSPAGLEQFF

J: TRBJ2-1
V: TRBV4-2
size: few
CDR3: CASSPKGAGGYNEQFF

J: TRBJ2-5
V: TRBV19
size: .
CDR3: CASSWQGQETQYF

J: TRBJ1-5
V: TRBV30
size: .
CDR3: CAWSTATDQPQHF

J: TRBJ2-4
V: TRBV9
size: few
CDR3: CASSVGQAISKNIQYF

J: TRBJ2-7
V: TRBV4-2
size: .
CDR3: CASSADLQVYEQYF

J: TRBJ2-6
V: TRBV29-1
size: .
CDR3: CSVRTGANVLTF

J: TRBJ2-6
V: TRBV7-2
size: few
CDR3: CASSSTGRANVLTF

J: TRBJ2-5
V: TRBV5-6
size: .
CDR3: CASSLSRETQYF

J: TRBJ1-6
V: TRBV15
size: .
CDR3: CATSRDQGRSPLHF

J: TRBJ2-1
V: TRBV9
size: .
CDR3: CASSAELAYNEQFF

J: TRBJ2-1
V: TRBV14
size: .
CDR3: CASGKGGSSSYNEQFF

J: TRBJ2-7
V: TRBV5-1
size: few
CDR3: CASRREGIDYEQYF

J: TRBJ2-7
V: TRBV5-1
size: few
CDR3: CASSRTGGAYEQYF

J: TRBJ2-6
V: TRBV9
size: few
CDR3: CASSVVAGANVLTF

J: TRBJ1-4
V: TRBV5-1
size: few
CDR3: CASRGTGGEKLFF

J: TRBJ2-5
V: TRBV29-1
size: few
CDR3: CSAAGLREAPQETQYF

J: TRBJ1-2
V: TRBV9
size: .
CDR3: CASSAGWGNYGYTF

J: TRBJ2-3
V: TRBV11-2
size: .
CDR3: CASSLNRVFPDTQYF

J: TRBJ1-1
V: TRBV7-9
size: few
CDR3: CASSSSPGSPEAFF

J: TRBJ2-7
V: TRBV18
size: .
CDR3: CASSRDREQGEQYF

J: TRBJ1-2
V: TRBV5-4
size: .
CDR3: CASSHPEGGGYTF

J: TRBJ2-5
V: TRBV30
size: .
CDR3: CAWSVAGAPQETQYF

J: TRBJ2-1
V: TRBV7-7
size: .
CDR3: CASSLGQGYEQFF